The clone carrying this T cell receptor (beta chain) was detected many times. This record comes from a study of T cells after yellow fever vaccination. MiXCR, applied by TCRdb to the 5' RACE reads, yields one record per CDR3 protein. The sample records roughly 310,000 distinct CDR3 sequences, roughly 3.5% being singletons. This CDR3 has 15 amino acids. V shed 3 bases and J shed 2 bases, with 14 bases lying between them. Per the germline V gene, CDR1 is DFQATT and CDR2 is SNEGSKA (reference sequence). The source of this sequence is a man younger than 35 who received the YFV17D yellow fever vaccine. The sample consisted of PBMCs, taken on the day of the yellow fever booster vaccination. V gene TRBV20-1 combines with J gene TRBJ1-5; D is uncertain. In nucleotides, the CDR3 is TGCAGTGCTAGTTATGGACGTGGGGGCAATCAGCCCCAGCATTTT. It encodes CSASYGRGGNQPQHF.